One and the same sample provided the 32 T cell receptor beta chains below, sequenced in a study of blood T cell repertoires in COVID-19. Generated by immunoSEQ multiplex PCR, the TCRdb table keeps only in-frame clones and is missing some. The profile shows about 200,000 clones, approximately 84% of them singletons. The sequenced sample was peripheral blood. The origin of the receptors is a man at least 80 years old with acute or convalescent COVID-19.

V is TRBV7-9 and J is TRBJ2-3; 7 nucleotides agree with TRBD2. CDR3 length: 15 amino acids. Losses at the gene ends were 3 bases for V and 1 base for J; bases not matched to a gene: 4. The germline gives CDR1 SEHNR, CDR2 FQNEAQ (reference sequence). Here the CDR3 DNA reads TGTGCCAGCAGCTTCGGCGGGAGAGGCACAGATACGCAGTATTTT. This gives the protein CASSFGGRGTDTQYF.

The rearrangement joins TRBV5-1 to TRBJ1-2; the D gene is possibly TRBD1 (5 bases). V was shortened by 4 bases and J by 0 bases, with 10 bases between the two germline ends. Germline assignment: CDR1 SGHRS and CDR2 YFSETQ. The length of the CDR3 is 14 residues. The CDR3 DNA is TGCGCCAGCAGCGATGACAGTACTAACTATGGCTACACCTTC. Translation gives CASSDDSTNYGYTF.

This chain connects TRBV19 to TRBJ1-2; D gene ambiguous. CDR3 length: 14 amino acids. V was trimmed by 1 base and J by 4 bases, leaving 10 bases between them. CDR1 is LNHDA, CDR2 SQIVND, per germline (reference sequence). CDR3 bases: TGTGCCAGTAGTATAGGGGTGTTAGCCTATGGCTACACCTTC. Translation: CASSIGVLAYGYTF.

This chain joins TRBV7-2 and TRBJ2-3; D not certain. Germline V lookup: CDR1 SGHTA, CDR2 FQGNSA. The CDR3 runs to 11 residues. V was clipped by 4 bases and J by 5 bases, with 4 bases between them. This CDR3 reads CASSSLDTQYF. The CDR3 coding sequence is TGTGCCAGCAGCTCCTTAGATACGCAGTATTTT.

CDR3 nucleotide sequence: TGTGCCAGCAGCTTAGGGCAGGGTAGGAATGAGCAGTTCTTC. The encoded protein is CASSLGQGRNEQFF. The V call is TRBV7-3, the J call TRBJ2-1, with a possible D match to TRBD1 (5 bases). CDR1 SGHTA and CDR2 FQGTGA come from the germline V gene. V lost 2 bases and J lost 7, with 12 bases in between. CDR3 length: 14 residues.

The chain is built from TRBV11-2 and TRBJ2-3; 7 nucleotides line up with TRBD2. Germline V gives CDR1 SGHAT, CDR2 FQNNGV. The V and J ends lost 1 base and 6 bases, in that order; junction bases with no gene match: 16. The CDR3 has 18 residues. CDR3 region: CASSLGLPGLPAEDTQYF. CDR3 DNA sequence: TGTGCCAGCAGCTTAGGTCTCCCGGGACTACCCGCTGAGGATACGCAGTATTTT. The variable domain in full, with the rest retrieved from reference TRBV11-2 and TRBJ2-3, is EAGVAQSPRYKIIEKRQSVAFWCNPISGHATLYWYQQILGQGPKLLIQFQNNGVVDDSQLPKDRFSAERLKGVDSTLKIQPAKLEDSAVYLCASSLGLPGLPAEDTQYFGPGTRLTVL.

J is TRBJ1-5 and V is TRBV2, with D perhaps matching TRBD1 (5 bases). This CDR3 contains 13 residues. Germline V gene lookup returns CDR1 SNHLY and CDR2 FYNNEI. The germline V and J ends were trimmed by 10 bases and 0 bases, with 10 bases remaining between them. The CDR3 nucleotides are TGTGCCACAGCCAGGGATAGCAATCAGCCCCAGCATTTT. Translation: CATARDSNQPQHF.

The rearrangement links TRBV2 to TRBJ1-5; D ambiguous. There are 16 residues in the CDR3. Trimming pared 4 bases from V and 1 base from J, leaving 14 bases between. Germline CDR1 and CDR2: SNHLY and FYNNEI. The CDR3 DNA follows: TGTGCCAGCAGTGTGAGGTGGAGTCTAAGCAATCAGCCCCAGCATTTT. Its protein is CASSVRWSLSNQPQHF.

This chain joins TRBV6-1 and TRBJ2-7; D is perhaps TRBD1 (6 bases). CDR3 size: 15 residues. Germline V gives CDR1 MNHNS, CDR2 SASEGT. V shed 1 base and J shed 2 bases, with 12 bases lying between them. CDR3 loop: CASSEVRTAAYEQYF. The CDR3 nucleotides read TGTGCCAGCAGTGAAGTGCGGACAGCTGCCTACGAGCAGTACTTC.

The chain joins TRBV28 to TRBJ2-5; perhaps TRBD1 as D (6 bases). V was shortened by 2 bases and J by 5 bases, with 15 bases between the two germline ends. CDR3 length: 15 amino acids. Germline V gene data show CDR1 as MDHEN and CDR2 as SYDVKM. CDR3 protein: CASSLRQVLLETQYF. In DNA, the CDR3 is TGTGCCAGCAGTTTAAGACAGGTATTGTTGGAGACCCAGTACTTC.

V and J are TRBV15 and TRBJ2-7; 14 bases align to TRBD2. The trim removed 2 bases at V and 3 bases at J, leaving 6 bases unmatched. This CDR3 is 17 amino acids long. Germline CDR1 is LNHNV and CDR2 is YYDKDF (reference sequence). The CDR3 spells CATSRTGTSGSGYEQYF. The CDR3 DNA sequence: TGTGCCACCAGCAGAACCGGGACTAGCGGGAGTGGCTACGAGCAGTACTTC.

The rearrangement links TRBV30 to TRBJ1-4; 7 bases map to TRBD1. This CDR3 spans 12 amino acids. After removal of 2 bases from V and 10 bases from J, the junction contained 4 bases not matched to a gene. Germline V lookup: CDR1 GTSNPN, CDR2 SVGIG (reference sequence). Here the CDR3 DNA reads TGTGCCTGGAGTAGACAGGGAGTAAAACTGTTTTTT. Translating gives CAWSRQGVKLFF.

The chain joins TRBV7-8 to TRBJ2-7, with 7 bases matching TRBD1. V shed 7 bases, J shed 0 bases, and the junction held 15 bases outside the gene matches. Looked up from germline, CDR1 is SGHVS and CDR2 is FQNEAQ. This CDR3 is 17 amino acids long. CDR3 bases: TGTGCCAGCATCCCCCTATTAGGGACAGCCGGCTCCTACGAGCAGTACTTC. Amino acid sequence: CASIPLLGTAGSYEQYF.

The chain is built from TRBV24-1 and TRBJ2-3; tentatively, D is TRBD1 (6 bases). Trimming removed 4 bases at V and 2 bases at J, with 12 bases between. This CDR3 is 15 amino acids long. CDR1 and CDR2 from the germline V gene are KGHDR and SFDVKD. The CDR3, as DNA: TGTGCCACCAGTGACTACAGGGTCATCACAGATACGCAGTATTTT. It yields the protein CATSDYRVITDTQYF.

The chain combines TRBV9 with TRBJ2-7, with TRBD1 matching 9 bases. Germline CDR1 reads SGDLS; CDR2 reads YYNGEE. J lost 5 bases, V lost 2 bases, and 2 bases had no gene match. The CDR3 covers 13 residues. The CDR3 DNA follows: TGTGCCAGCAGCGTCGGGACAGGGCACGAGCAGTACTTC. Translation gives CASSVGTGHEQYF. The full variable domain, rest sourced from reference TRBV9 and TRBJ2-7, is DSGVTQTPKHLITATGQRVTLRCSPRSGDLSVYWYQQSLDQGLQFLIQYYNGEERAKGNILERFSAQQFPDLHSELNLSSLELGDSALYFCASSVGTGHEQYFGPGTRLTVT.

This chain connects TRBV3-1 (or the pseudogene TRBV3-2) to TRBJ2-1; D gene ambiguous. With 6 bases removed from V and 3 bases from J, the gap between germline ends came to 15 bases. Germline CDR1 reads LGHDT; CDR2 reads YNNKEL (reference sequence). The CDR3 covers 15 residues. CDR3 nucleotide sequence: TGTGCCAGCAGTCTTCTAGTTAGCTTCTACAATGAGCAGTTCTTC. Encoded protein: CASSLLVSFYNEQFF.

Only one count was recorded for this clone. The V call is TRBV28, the J call TRBJ2-7, with D hard to call. The CDR3 sequence is 12 residues long. CDR1 MDHEN and CDR2 SYDVKM come from the germline V gene. Trimming shortened V by 7 bases and J by 3 bases, and 10 bases separated the two germline ends. CDR3 nucleotides: TGTGCCAGCATTGGGCAGAACTACGAGCAGTACTTC. This translates into CASIGQNYEQYF.

As DNA, the CDR3 is TGTGCCAGCAGCAAAAAATCACAGACTAAGGACCATGAGCAGTTCTTC. This sequence encodes CASSKKSQTKDHEQFF. V gene TRBV21-1 combines with J gene TRBJ2-1; the table assigns TRBD2, which was not confirmed against the DNA. TRBV21-1 is a known pseudogene. This CDR3 spans 16 amino acids.

The chain links TRBV6-4 to TRBJ2-3, with D tentatively TRBD2 (6 bases). Germline CDR1 reads MRHNA; CDR2 reads SNTAGT. The CDR3 totals 13 residues. Trimming removed 6 bases from V and 2 bases from J, with 9 bases in between. The CDR3 nucleotides read TGTGCCAGCAGGCCTAGCGCCACAGATACGCAGTATTTT. Protein product: CASRPSATDTQYF.

The gene calls are TRBV29-1 and TRBJ1-3; D uncertain. The CDR3 has 12 residues. Germline CDR1 reads SQVTM; CDR2 reads ANQGSEA. V dropped 5 bases and J dropped 5 bases, with 10 bases sitting between them. CDR3 nucleotides: TGCAGCGTTAGTGGCGGAAGAAACACCATATATTTT. Amino acid sequence: CSVSGGRNTIYF.

The CDR3 region is CASSLIVSGSGGELFF. The CDR3 DNA sequence: TGCGCCAGCAGCTTGATAGTTAGCGGGTCTGGCGGGGAGCTGTTTTTT. The gene calls are TRBV5-1 and TRBJ2-2, with 7 positions matching TRBD2. The germline V gene has CDR1 SGHRS and CDR2 YFSETQ. The V gene end was trimmed by 1 base and the J gene end by 7 bases; junction bases not matched to a gene: 10. The CDR3 consists of 16 residues.

The V call is TRBV15, the J call TRBJ2-1; possible D gene TRBD1, 6 bases. This CDR3 contains 15 residues. The V end was cut by 0 bases, the J end by 4 bases, with 10 bases between. Per germline, CDR1 LNHNV and CDR2 YYDKDF (reference sequence). The CDR3 DNA reads TGTGCCACCAGCAGAGATGGGGGCAGATACAATGAGCAGTTCTTC. This translates into CATSRDGGRYNEQFF.

The gene calls are TRBV28 and TRBJ2-1; D possibly corresponds to TRBD2 (6 bases). Germline assignment: CDR1 MDHEN and CDR2 SYDVKM. The CDR3 loop spans 15 amino acids. V was shortened by 7 bases and J by 9 bases, with 22 bases between the two germline ends. The CDR3 DNA sequence: TGTGCCAGCAATCGGGCCCGGGACTTCCCAGGTGAGCAGTTCTTC. As protein: CASNRARDFPGEQFF.

This clone was recorded a few times. V usage is TRBV5-7 and J usage is TRBJ1-4, with D perhaps matching TRBD1 (6 bases). TRBV5-7 carries the ORF label, with uncertain function. This CDR3 has 12 amino acids. Trimming cost V 1 base and J 8 bases, with 6 bases left between them. CDR3 sequence: CASSLTGEKLFF. The CDR3 nucleotides read TGTGCCAGCAGCTTGACAGGGGAAAAACTGTTTTTT.

The chain joins TRBV6-2 or TRBV6-3 to TRBJ1-6, with TRBD1 matching over 8 bases. This CDR3 is built from 18 residues. Losses at the gene ends were 1 base for V and 4 bases for J; bases not matched to a gene: 9. Per germline, CDR1 MNHEY and CDR2 SVGEGT. The CDR3 is CASSYFRTGKSYNSPLHF. The DNA of the CDR3 is TGTGCCAGCAGTTACTTCCGGACAGGGAAATCTTATAATTCACCCCTCCACTTT.

The V gene is TRBV3-1 (or the pseudogene TRBV3-2), the J gene TRBJ2-3; D uncertain. CDR3 length equals 12 residues. The ends were cut back, 0 bases at V and 7 bases at J, with 5 bases in the middle. From germline, CDR1 is LGHDT and CDR2 YNNKEL (reference sequence). This chain's CDR3 is CASSQDQYTQYF. The CDR3 DNA reads TGTGCCAGCAGCCAAGATCAGTATACGCAGTATTTT.

This rearrangement joins TRBV19 to TRBJ2-3, with 9 bases that match TRBD2. Germline CDR1 LNHDA, CDR2 SQIVND (reference sequence). The CDR3 loop spans 14 amino acids. Losses at the gene ends were 7 bases for V and 7 bases for J; bases not matched to a gene: 9. The CDR3 coding sequence is TGTGCCAGTAACTCCGGGACTAGCTTTAATACGCAGTATTTT. Translated, it gives CASNSGTSFNTQYF.

The table lists this clone with a few counts. The chain links TRBV6-5 to TRBJ1-2; 8 bases agree with TRBD1. Trimming cost V 6 bases and J 8 bases; bases outside gene matches: 5. Germline loops: CDR1 MNHEY, CDR2 SVGAGI. The CDR3 sequence is 12 residues long. Here the CDR3 DNA reads TGTGCCAGCAGAGGACAGGGTGACGGCTACACCTTC. Its protein product is CASRGQGDGYTF.

The rearrangement links TRBV11-2 to TRBJ2-5, with D tentatively TRBD1 (5 bases). The CDR3 runs to 15 residues. The ends were cut back, 0 bases at V and 5 bases at J, with 13 bases in the middle. Germline V gene lookup returns CDR1 SGHAT and CDR2 FQNNGV. In DNA form, the CDR3 reads TGTGCCAGCAGCTTAGAGTCGGGCAGGGTGGAGACCCAGTACTTC. Residues: CASSLESGRVETQYF.

The chain carries TRBV7-9 and TRBJ2-6, with 8 bases that match TRBD2. CDR3 size: 19 residues. Germline lookup yields CDR1 SEHNR and CDR2 FQNEAQ (reference sequence). The ends lost 4 bases at V and 0 bases at J; junction bases unmatched: 11. CDR3 sequence: CASSSGGGRSYSGANVLTF. DNA of the CDR3: TGTGCCAGCAGCTCCGGGGGGGGACGGAGCTACTCTGGGGCCAACGTCCTGACTTTC. Full variable domain (outside the CDR3, taken from reference TRBV7-9 and TRBJ2-6): DTGVSQNPRHKITKRGQNVTFRCDPISEHNRLYWYRQTLGQGPEFLTYFQNEAQLEKSRLLSDRFSAERPKGSFSTLEIQRTEQGDSAMYLCASSSGGGRSYSGANVLTFGAGSRLTVL.

CDR3 protein: CASSYSGTQETQYF. Written as DNA, the CDR3 is TGTGCCAGCAGTTACTCGGGGACTCAAGAGACCCAGTACTTC. The J gene is TRBJ2-5, the V gene TRBV6-6; D perhaps matches TRBD2 (6 bases). CDR1 is MNHNY, CDR2 SVGAGI, per germline (reference sequence). With 0 bases removed from V and 2 bases from J, the gap between germline ends came to 7 bases. The CDR3 runs 14 residues.

The chain recombines TRBV24-1 with TRBJ1-5; no firm D call. This CDR3 spans 16 amino acids. V lost 3 bases and J lost 3, with 14 bases in between. Germline CDR1 is KGHDR and CDR2 is SFDVKD. The CDR3 loop is CATSDGAAGFNQPQHF. The CDR3 nucleotides read TGTGCCACCAGTGATGGAGCGGCTGGCTTCAATCAGCCCCAGCATTTT.